This T cell receptor (beta chain) is from a study of blood T cell repertoires in COVID-19. Study in general: PBMCs, B-cell-depleted T cells, or T cells provided the cDNA or gDNA that made up the material.

The assay was immunoSEQ multiplex PCR, and TCRdb's table has in-frame clones only and misses some. The table has roughly 420,000 clones, approximately 88% seen once. Deletions cut 6 bases from V and 3 bases from J, with 5 bases between. CDR3 length: 11 residues. The study assigned cohorts using participant-reported clinical history. The material sequenced was PBMCs or T cells enriched from blood (not recorded which). The J gene is TRBJ1-2, the V gene TRBV23-1; D is unresolved. TRBV23-1 falls under the ORF class, with uncertain function. The origin of this receptor is a woman in her 30s with acute COVID-19. The CDR3 here is CASRRDYGYTF. In nucleotides, the CDR3 is TGCGCCAGCAGGAGAGACTATGGCTACACCTTC.